This T cell receptor (beta chain) was sequenced in a study of CD8 T cells in ankylosing spondylitis. Study results and caveats: Roughly 8 highly homologous variants formed a TCR beta motif that appeared characteristic of ankylosing spondylitis blood. Disease-linked clones bore a CD8+ phenotype and were relatively rare in peripheral blood. The authors reported significant enrichment of disease-linked clones in matched ankylosing spondylitis synovial fluid.

Each CDR3 protein is one row after TCRdb ran MiXCR on the 5' RACE reads. The sample includes roughly 700,000 distinct CDR3 sequences, about 20% of them seen just once. The length of the CDR3 is 14 residues. The germline gives CDR1 SQVTM, CDR2 ANQGSEA. V was pared by 4 bases and J by 2 bases, with 14 bases between. Notes on this clonotype: The antigen is undetermined.

The chain joins TRBV29-1 to TRBJ2-5, with D maybe TRBD2 (6 bases). Material for sequencing was blood, either unsorted or a sorted T cell fraction (not recorded which). This TCR came from a male donor with ankylosing spondylitis. The CDR3 DNA sequence: TGCAGCGTTGTAGTGCGGGGAGAGCAAGAGACCCAGTACTTC. It translates to CSVVVRGEQETQYF.